What follows is one T cell receptor (beta chain) and its context. Antigen unknown. Data came from immunoSEQ multiplex PCR; TCRdb stores just in-frame clones and leaves some out. The profile covers 30,000 to 35,000 clones, with 80% to 95% appearing a single time and approximately 2.4% taken by the ten largest. The source of the sample is a study of T cells in tuberculosis. Findings of the study overall: Active tuberculosis patients had shorter CDR3-alpha; the beta difference was nonsignificant.

The germline V and J ends were trimmed by 5 bases and 2 bases, with 21 bases remaining between them. Germline assignment: CDR1 SGHAT and CDR2 FQNNGV. This CDR3 has 18 amino acids. The time point was: new active TB diagnosis, blood taken before or within 7 days of starting treatment. J is TRBJ2-2 and V is TRBV11-2, with D maybe TRBD1 (6 bases). The source was PBMCs, collected at tuberculosis diagnosis. The source of this sequence is an adult with tuberculosis. The chain's CDR3 is CASSPKRGQKQNTGELFF. The DNA for the CDR3 is TGTGCCAGCAGCCCGAAACGAGGACAGAAACAAAACACCGGGGAGCTGTTTTTT.